This T cell receptor beta chain was obtained from a study of blood T cells in healthy people across ages. General study results and limits: Underestimates were what the diversity estimates from one million T cells were considered to be.

A note on this clonotype: Its antigen is undetermined.

The authors ran a second PCR of about 6 to 11 cycles using a sample-barcoded 5' primer and a J-beta primer mix. Each cDNA was tagged by a template-switch adaptor containing 12 random nucleotides. From the 5' RACE reads, TCRdb called clonotypes with MiXCR, one entry per CDR3 protein. The sample has roughly 700,000 distinct CDR3 sequences, around 48% seen once. Donors were systemically healthy Caucasian individuals from Russia aged roughly 6 to 95 years. RNA extraction gave at least 5 micrograms of total RNA per sample. The CDR3 has 11 amino acids. Germline V gene sequence: CDR1 GTSNPN, CDR2 SVGIG (reference sequence). Trimming took 3 bases from V and 4 from J, leaving 7 bases between them.

J is TRBJ2-7 and V is TRBV30; D possibly corresponds to TRBD2 (5 bases). This clonotype originated in a woman aged 55 to 70 in good health. Sequencing was performed on blood. The CDR3 coding sequence is TGTGCCTGGAGGGGAGCTTACGAGCAGTACTTC. Translation gives CAWRGAYEQYF. The whole variable domain, remainder taken from reference TRBV30 and TRBJ2-7, is SQTIHQWPATLVQPVGSPLSLECTVEGTSNPNLYWYRQAAGRGLQLLFYSVGIGQISSEVPQNLSASRPQDRQFILSSKKLLLSDSGFYLCAWRGAYEQYFGPGTRLTVT.